This TCR beta chain was recovered during a study of blood T cell repertoires in COVID-19. Study context: Acute and convalescent COVID-19 specimens originated in the United States, Italy and Spain. PBMCs, B-cell-depleted T cells, or T cells were the source of the cDNA or gDNA that made up the material.

Original data processing: Counts of nucleated cells, estimated from reference gene primer amplification, were obtained. TCRdb's copy holds only in-frame clones and misses some; the assay was immunoSEQ multiplex PCR. The DNA was the basis for D and trimming; V, J and clone size are from that table. Of 150,000 to 180,000 clones in the sample, about 80% were seen once. Germline V gene sequence: CDR1 MDHEN, CDR2 SYDVKM. The CDR3 is made up of 17 amino acids. Unmatched junction bases numbered 7, after V lost 2 bases and J lost 2 bases. The sequencing input was peripheral blood. The clonotype originates from a woman aged 60-70 years with acute or convalescent COVID-19. The genes are TRBV28 and TRBJ1-4; 8 bases agree with TRBD1. CDR3 sequence: CASSLDRGPLTNEKLFF. CDR3 bases: TGTGCCAGCAGTTTAGACAGGGGCCCTCTCACTAATGAAAAACTGTTTTTT.